This TCR beta chain was obtained from a study of T cell responses to AZD1222 COVID-19 vaccine. Looking at the study overall: Doses given second, at about 4 or about 12 weeks, were pooled.

Germline V gene sequence: CDR1 SGDLS, CDR2 YYNGEE. The V end was cut by 0 bases, the J end by 7 bases, with 14 bases between. The CDR3 is made up of 14 amino acids. Study conclusions and caveats: Targeting of unmutated variant regions was reportedly seen in nearly half of spike-specific TCRs.

About this clone: Its specificity is unknown.

Some clones are missing from TCRdb's copy, which holds only in-frame ones; the method was immunoSEQ multiplex PCR. The table records around 120,000 clones, about nine tenths of them present only once. The clonotype comes from an adult in good health. V usage is TRBV9 and J usage is TRBJ2-7; D may correspond to TRBD1 or TRBD2 (5 bases each). The sample was peripheral blood, taken on day 0 of AZD1222 vaccination. The CDR3 is CASSVGGDPGEQYF. As DNA, the CDR3 is TGTGCCAGCAGCGTAGGAGGGGACCCGGGTGAGCAGTACTTC. The full variable domain, in which reference TRBV9 and TRBJ2-7 provide the parts outside the CDR3, is DSGVTQTPKHLITATGQRVTLRCSPRSGDLSVYWYQQSLDQGLQFLIQYYNGEERAKGNILERFSAQQFPDLHSELNLSSLELGDSALYFCASSVGGDPGEQYFGPGTRLTVT.